This T cell receptor beta chain was found in a study of CD8 T cells in ankylosing spondylitis. Study-wide findings and caveats: Before this, some motif variants had been reported in reactive arthritis synovial fluid and blood. A motif in TCR beta, a set of fewer than ten highly homologous variants, appeared characteristic of ankylosing spondylitis blood.

Notes on this clonotype: Its antigen is undetermined. Given a much more abundant clone one base away, this may be a read error.

Using quantitative 5'-RACE with molecular barcodes, the authors made TCR beta libraries. TCRdb processed the 5' RACE reads anew with MiXCR; each CDR3 protein has one entry. The sample has under 400,000 distinct CDR3 sequences, approximately 10% seen once; the top ten hold roughly a tenth. The CDR3 runs 16 residues. Germline-derived CDR1 and CDR2 are DFQATT and SNEGSKA (reference sequence). Sequencing was done on a sample of blood, either unsorted or a sorted T cell fraction (not recorded which). This sequence joins TRBV20-1 and TRBJ1-2; D is possibly TRBD1 (5 bases). The receptor was derived from a female donor with ankylosing spondylitis or in good health (not recorded which). CDR3 nucleotide sequence: TGCTGTGCTAGAGAAGGGGCGCGCCTCATAAACTATGGCTACACCTTC. It yields the protein CCAREGARLINYGYTF.